This T cell receptor beta chain was sequenced in a study of primary melanoma T cells and metastatic recurrence. The study, taken as a whole, reports: Regardless of ulceration, mitotic rate or nodal disease, >20% T-cell fraction appeared protective. Combined with tumor thickness, T-cell fraction reportedly beat other histopathological additions.

The patients had surgically resected primary melanoma at risk of metastatic recurrence. CDR1 is SGHNT and CDR2 is YENEEA in the germline V gene. The CDR3 has 15 amino acids. V was pared by 5 bases and J by 3 bases, with 5 bases of the junction left unmatched. Sequenced by immunoSEQ multiplex PCR; TCRdb stores in-frame clones only, minus some. Altogether about 1,100 clones are present, under 80% being singletons, with the ten largest covering approximately 4.3%. This clone has only one observation. Its antigen remains unidentified. What was sequenced was melanoma tumor tissue. The chain combines TRBV11-3 with TRBJ1-4, with 8 bases that match TRBD1. The sequence was collected from a human donor with melanoma. The CDR3 DNA is TGTGCCAGCAGCATGCAGGGGGCGTCTAATGAAAAACTGTTTTTT. Protein: CASSMQGASNEKLFF.